This passage covers 8 T cell receptor beta chains from one sample sequenced in a study of tumor and adjacent non-tumor tissue in lung cancer. The library came from three nested PCR rounds adapted from ARM-PCR protocols. TCRdb re-called the multiplex PCR reads through MiXCR, storing one row per CDR3 protein. The repertoire has approximately 79,000 distinct CDR3 sequences, roughly two thirds of them found once; the top ten carry about 15%. The template was RNA from unsorted bulk tissue. Sequencing was carried out using lung tumor tissue. Every receptor here comes from a man in his 70s with non-small cell lung cancer.

Regarding this clonotype: Being one base from a much bigger clone, this may be a read error. The genes are TRBV13 and TRBJ2-7; D is perhaps TRBD1 (8 bases). Germline CDR1 reads PRHDT; CDR2 reads FYEKMQ (reference sequence). The CDR3 consists of 16 residues. V gave up 5 bases and J gave up 3 bases, with 20 bases separating them. In nucleotides, the CDR3 is TGTGCCAGCAGCCACCTCCAGGGGGCTAGCGGCTACGAGCAGTACTTC. Its translation is CASSHLQGASGYEQYF.

The count of this clonotype is one. Here the CDR3 omits its conserved ending phenylalanine or tryptophan, so a read error is the likely source. The chain couples TRBV11-1 to TRBJ2-7, with unresolved D. The CDR3 contains 16 residues. Germline CDR1 is SGHAT and CDR2 is FQDESV (reference sequence). The CDR3 sequence is CANSPGRTRSSYEQYS. DNA of the CDR3: TGCGCCAACAGCCCAGGTCGAACCAGGAGCTCCTACGAGCAGTACTCC.

This clonotype was counted only a few times. Compared with germline, one end of the junction differs, possibly owing to a read error. This chain joins TRBV12-3 or TRBV12-4 and TRBJ1-2, with 9 bases that match TRBD1. The CDR3 loop spans 17 amino acids. DNA of the CDR3: TGTGCCAGCAGACACACTCCCGGGACAGGGTCTAACTATGGTTACACCTTC. This translates into CASRHTPGTGSNYGYTF.

This clonotype has only a few counts. The junction shows a germline mismatch at one end, possibly a read error. The chain combines TRBV11-2 with TRBJ2-2; no clear D. Germline loops: CDR1 SGHAT, CDR2 FQNNGV. The CDR3 loop spans 15 amino acids. The DNA of the CDR3 is TGTACCAGCAGCTTAGGGATCGCCAACACCGGGGAGCTGTTTTTT. Amino acid sequence: CTSSLGIANTGELFF.

For this clonotype: A junction end diverges from the germline sequence, so it may reflect a read error. This sequence joins TRBV4-2 and TRBJ2-2; 9 bases match TRBD2. There are 18 residues in the CDR3. The germline V gene encodes CDR1 LGHNA and CDR2 YNFKEQ. In DNA, the CDR3 is TGTGCCAGCGGCCACCCAGCTACCGGGACTAGCCCCCCCGGGGAGCTGTATTTT. Its translation is CASGHPATGTSPPGELYF.

With regard to this clonotype: This may be a read error, as it is one base from a much larger clone. The chain links TRBV10-3 to TRBJ2-7; D is perhaps TRBD2 (5 bases). The CDR3 runs to 14 residues. Germline-derived CDR1 and CDR2 are ENHRY and SYGVKD. The CDR3 DNA is TGTGCCATCAGTGAGCAGGACTCGCCCTACGAGCTGTACTTC. Amino acids: CAISEQDSPYELYF.

This sequence joins TRBV5-1 and TRBJ2-7; weak D call: TRBD1 (6 bases). Germline V gene data show CDR1 as SGHRS and CDR2 as YFSETQ. This CDR3 is 14 amino acids long. V lost 4 bases and J 7 bases, leaving 18 bases between the germline ends. The CDR3 DNA reads as TGCGCCAGCAGCCTCCGGACAGCGCTGGGGGAGCAGTACTTC. This translates into CASSLRTALGEQYF. Variable domain in full (rest from reference TRBV5-1 and TRBJ2-7): KAGVTQTPRYLIKTRGQQVTLSCSPISGHRSVSWYQQTPGQGLQFLFEYFSETQRNKGNFPGRFSGRQFSNSRSEMNVSTLELGDSALYLCASSLRTALGEQYFGPGTRLTVT.

Note on this clonotype: A read error may explain this, as a much larger clone is one base away. V gene TRBV6-5 combines with J gene TRBJ1-6; D is unresolved. The V gene lost 2 bases and the J gene lost 7 bases, with 15 bases spanning the gap. Germline V gene sequence: CDR1 MNHEY, CDR2 SVGAGI. The CDR3 spans 16 residues. This CDR3 is CASSYGRIARNSPLHF. In nucleotides, the CDR3 is TGTGCCAGCAGTTACGGAAGGATAGCAAGAAATTCACCCCTCCACTTT.